This TCR beta chain was identified in a study of shared clonotypes between healthy human individuals. Overall study context: Researchers drew samples from two women and three men aged 18 to 49.

Generated by immunoSEQ multiplex PCR, the TCRdb table keeps only in-frame clones and is missing some. The sample holds roughly 2,500,000 clones, approximately 93% seen once. The TCR was taken from a man younger than 30 in good health. Some clones in this sample may be carry-over from other donors' samples. What was sequenced was naive CD4+ T cells from PBMCs. Sample subset: CD45RA+ positively selected.

The chain's CDR3 is CASSLDTSVRGQYF. CDR3 coding DNA: TGTGCCAGCAGCTTGGATACTAGCGTCAGGGGGCAGTACTTC. The chain employs TRBV5-6 and TRBJ2-7, with D tentatively TRBD2 (7 bases). V dropped 0 bases and J dropped 9 bases, with 16 bases sitting between them. The CDR3 extends over 14 amino acids. Germline CDR1 and CDR2: SGHDT and YYEEEE.